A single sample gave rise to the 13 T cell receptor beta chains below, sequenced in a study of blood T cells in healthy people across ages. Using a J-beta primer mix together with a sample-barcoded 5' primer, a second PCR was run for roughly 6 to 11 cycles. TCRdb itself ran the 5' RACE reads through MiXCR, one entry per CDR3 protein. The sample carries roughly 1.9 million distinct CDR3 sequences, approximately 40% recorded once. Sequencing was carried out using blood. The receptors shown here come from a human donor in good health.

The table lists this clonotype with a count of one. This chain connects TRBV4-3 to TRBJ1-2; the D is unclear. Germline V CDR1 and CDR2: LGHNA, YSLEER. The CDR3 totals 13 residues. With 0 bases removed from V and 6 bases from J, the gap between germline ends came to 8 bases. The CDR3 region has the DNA TGCGCCAGCAGCCAAGAGGGTTGGGATGGCTACACCTTC. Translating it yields CASSQEGWDGYTF.

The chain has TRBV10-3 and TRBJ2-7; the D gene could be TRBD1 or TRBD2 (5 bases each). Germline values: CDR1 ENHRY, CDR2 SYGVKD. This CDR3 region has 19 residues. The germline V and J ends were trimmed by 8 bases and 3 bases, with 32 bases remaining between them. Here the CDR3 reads CAIAAMMGTYEGWIYEQYF. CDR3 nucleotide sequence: TGTGCCATCGCCGCCATGATGGGAACCTACGAGGGGTGGATCTACGAGCAGTACTTC.

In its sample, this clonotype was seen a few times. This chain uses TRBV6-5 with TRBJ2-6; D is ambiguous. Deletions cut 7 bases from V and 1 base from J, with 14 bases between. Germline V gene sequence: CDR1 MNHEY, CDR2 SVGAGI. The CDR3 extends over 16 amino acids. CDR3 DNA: TGTGCCAGCAACCCGCAGCTCTCTTCTGGGGCCAACGTCCTGACTTTC. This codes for CASNPQLSSGANVLTF.

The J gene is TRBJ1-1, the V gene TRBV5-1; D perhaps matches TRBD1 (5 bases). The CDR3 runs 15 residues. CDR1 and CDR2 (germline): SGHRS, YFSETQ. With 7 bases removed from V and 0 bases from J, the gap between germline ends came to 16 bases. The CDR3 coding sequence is TGCGCCAGCTTTAGGACATCCTCCATGAACACTGAAGCTTTCTTT. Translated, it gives CASFRTSSMNTEAFF.

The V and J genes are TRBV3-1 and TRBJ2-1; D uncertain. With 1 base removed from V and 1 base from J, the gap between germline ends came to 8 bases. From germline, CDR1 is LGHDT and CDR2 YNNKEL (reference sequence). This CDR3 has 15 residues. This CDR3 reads CASSQGRHSYNEQFF. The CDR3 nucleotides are TGTGCCAGCAGCCAAGGTAGGCATTCCTACAATGAGCAGTTCTTC.

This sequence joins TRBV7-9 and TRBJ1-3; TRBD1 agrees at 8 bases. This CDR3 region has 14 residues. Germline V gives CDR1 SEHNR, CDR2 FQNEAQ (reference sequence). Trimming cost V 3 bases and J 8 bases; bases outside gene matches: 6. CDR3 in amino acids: CASSFDRGGHTIYF. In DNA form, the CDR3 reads TGTGCCAGCAGCTTCGACAGGGGAGGACACACCATATATTTT.

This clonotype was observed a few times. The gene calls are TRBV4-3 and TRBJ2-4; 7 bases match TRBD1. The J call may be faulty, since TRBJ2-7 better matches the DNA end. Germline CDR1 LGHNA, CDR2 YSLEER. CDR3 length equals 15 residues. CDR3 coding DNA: TGCGCCAGCAGCCCTGACAGGGACAGTTACGGCGAGCAGTACTTC. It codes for CASSPDRDSYGEQYF.

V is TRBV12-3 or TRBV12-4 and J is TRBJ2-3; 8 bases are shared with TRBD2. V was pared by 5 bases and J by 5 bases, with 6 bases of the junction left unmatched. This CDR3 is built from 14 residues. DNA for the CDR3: TGTGCCAGCAGTACTGGACTAGCAATAGATACGCAGTATTTT. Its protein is CASSTGLAIDTQYF.

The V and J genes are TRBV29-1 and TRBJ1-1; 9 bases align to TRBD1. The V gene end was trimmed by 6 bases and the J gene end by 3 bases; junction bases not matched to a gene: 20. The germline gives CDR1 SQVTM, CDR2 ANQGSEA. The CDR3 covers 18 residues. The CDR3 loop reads CSVELGQGVLGLHTEAFF. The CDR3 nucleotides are TGCAGCGTAGAGTTGGGACAGGGTGTTTTGGGGCTGCACACTGAAGCTTTCTTT.

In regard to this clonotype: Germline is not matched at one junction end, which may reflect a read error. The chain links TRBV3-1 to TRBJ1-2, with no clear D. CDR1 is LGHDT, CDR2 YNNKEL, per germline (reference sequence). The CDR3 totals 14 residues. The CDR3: CASSRLDGPGGYIF. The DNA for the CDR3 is TGTGCCAGCAGCCGCCTAGACGGACCGGGAGGCTACATCTTC.

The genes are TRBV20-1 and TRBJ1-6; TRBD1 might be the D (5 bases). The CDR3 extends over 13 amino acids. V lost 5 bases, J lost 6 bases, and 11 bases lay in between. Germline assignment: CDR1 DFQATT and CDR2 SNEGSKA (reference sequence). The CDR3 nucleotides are TGCAGTGCTCACCGGGACCTTAATTCACCCCTCCACTTT. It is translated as CSAHRDLNSPLHF.

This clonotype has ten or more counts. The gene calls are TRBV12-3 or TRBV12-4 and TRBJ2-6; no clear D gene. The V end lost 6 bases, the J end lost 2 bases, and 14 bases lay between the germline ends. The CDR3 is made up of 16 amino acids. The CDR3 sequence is CASRVTGLAGANVLTF. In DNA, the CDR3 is TGTGCCAGCAGGGTTACGGGTCTCGCTGGGGCCAACGTCCTGACTTTC.

The CDR3 bases are TGTGCCAGCAGCCAAATGGGCCACCGGGACTACCAAGAGACCCAGTACTTC. Amino acids: CASSQMGHRDYQETQYF. The rearrangement links TRBV6-1 to TRBJ2-5; weak D call: TRBD2 (6 bases). V was clipped by 6 bases and J by 0 bases, with 20 bases between them. This CDR3 is 17 amino acids long. From germline, CDR1 is MNHNS and CDR2 SASEGT.